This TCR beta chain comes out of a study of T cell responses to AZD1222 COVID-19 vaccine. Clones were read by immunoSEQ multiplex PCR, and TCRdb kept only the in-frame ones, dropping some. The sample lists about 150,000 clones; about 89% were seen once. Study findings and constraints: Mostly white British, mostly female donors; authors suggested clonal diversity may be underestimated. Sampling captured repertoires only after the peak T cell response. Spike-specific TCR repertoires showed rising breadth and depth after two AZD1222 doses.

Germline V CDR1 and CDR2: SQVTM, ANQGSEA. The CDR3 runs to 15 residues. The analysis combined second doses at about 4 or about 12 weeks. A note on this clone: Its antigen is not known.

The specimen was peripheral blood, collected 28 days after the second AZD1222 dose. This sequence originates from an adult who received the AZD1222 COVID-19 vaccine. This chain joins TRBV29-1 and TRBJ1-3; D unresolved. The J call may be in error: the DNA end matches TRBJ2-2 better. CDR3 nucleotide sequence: TGCAGCGGCCGTCACGGTCCCCCGAACACCGGGGAGCTGTTTTTT. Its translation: CSGRHGPPNTGELFF.